Each of the 11 T cell receptor beta chains below was sequenced from the same sample in a study of blood T cell repertoires in COVID-19. Only in-frame clones appear in the TCRdb table, and some are missing; sequencing was by immunoSEQ multiplex PCR. This table has 200,000 to 250,000 clones, about 89% appearing once. Sequencing used PBMCs or T cells enriched from blood (not recorded which). Receptors were obtained from a woman aged 25 to 39 who had recovered from COVID-19.

This clone occurred once. The rearrangement uses TRBV19 and TRBJ1-5; possible D gene TRBD1, 5 bases. CDR1 LNHDA and CDR2 SQIVND come from the germline V gene (reference sequence). The CDR3 is made up of 15 amino acids. Trimming removed 7 bases from V and 0 bases from J, with 13 bases in between. The DNA for the CDR3 is TGTGCCAGTACCTATACAGGTTATAGCAATCAGCCCCAGCATTTT. It specifies CASTYTGYSNQPQHF.

The chain is built from TRBV7-2 and TRBJ2-5, with 7 bases fitting TRBD1. After removal of 5 bases from V and 1 base from J, the junction contained 7 bases not matched to a gene. The CDR3 runs to 15 residues. Germline V gene sequence: CDR1 SGHTA, CDR2 FQGNSA. The DNA for the CDR3 is TGTGCCAGCAGCGCGCGACAGGGAACCCAAGAGACCCAGTACTTC. It encodes CASSARQGTQETQYF.

The CDR3 sequence: CASSFRQGNYNSPLHF. Written as DNA, the CDR3 is TGTGCCAGCAGTTTCCGACAGGGGAATTATAATTCACCCCTCCACTTT. The chain joins TRBV27 to TRBJ1-6; 8 bases are shared with TRBD1. Trimming cost V 3 bases and J 4 bases; bases outside gene matches: 5. This CDR3 region has 16 residues. The V gene's germline CDR1 is MNHEY and CDR2 SMNVEV (reference sequence).

The J gene is TRBJ1-2, the V gene TRBV27; D uncertain. The V gene's germline CDR1 is MNHEY and CDR2 SMNVEV (reference sequence). The CDR3 is made up of 14 amino acids. The germline V and J ends were trimmed by 3 bases and 3 bases, with 11 bases remaining between them. CDR3 sequence: CASSFLPPYYGYTF. CDR3 sequence (DNA): TGTGCCAGCAGTTTTCTACCGCCCTACTATGGCTACACCTTC.

This chain uses TRBV13 with TRBJ2-4; TRBD1 matches 10 bases. The CDR3 runs 14 residues. V dropped 3 bases and J dropped 8; count of bases not matched to a gene: 4. CDR1 is PRHDT and CDR2 is FYEKMQ in the germline V gene (reference sequence). Written as DNA, the CDR3 is TGTGCCAGCAGCTTCGACAGGGGGCGCGACATTCAGTACTTC. Translating gives CASSFDRGRDIQYF.

The chain is built from TRBV9 and TRBJ2-7; D possibly corresponds to TRBD1 (6 bases). CDR1 is SGDLS, CDR2 YYNGEE, per germline. V was shortened by 4 bases and J by 0 bases, with 14 bases between the two germline ends. The CDR3 has 15 amino acids. Here the CDR3 reads CASSPSDSASYEQYF. The CDR3 DNA follows: TGTGCCAGCAGCCCCTCGGACAGTGCCTCCTACGAGCAGTACTTC.

The chain employs TRBV2 and TRBJ2-7, with a weak D call TRBD1 (5 bases). The CDR3 consists of 13 residues. V lost 6 bases, J lost 4 bases, and 13 bases lay in between. Germline values: CDR1 SNHLY, CDR2 FYNNEI. The CDR3 DNA reads TGTGCCAGCAGAGGGGCTTGGCGATACGAGCAGTACTTC. This translates into CASRGAWRYEQYF.

This rearrangement joins TRBV30 to TRBJ1-3; D may be TRBD1 (5 bases). Germline V gene sequence: CDR1 GTSNPN, CDR2 SVGIG (reference sequence). Trimming shortened V by 0 bases and J by 4 bases, and 13 bases separated the two germline ends. This CDR3 region has 15 residues. The CDR3 is CAWSVLGGSGNTIYF. CDR3 coding DNA: TGTGCCTGGAGTGTACTGGGGGGATCCGGAAACACCATATATTTT.

This chain uses TRBV30 with TRBJ1-1; weak D call: TRBD1 (6 bases). The CDR3 runs to 14 residues. V was trimmed by 1 base and J by 3 bases, leaving 12 bases between them. Germline lookup yields CDR1 GTSNPN and CDR2 SVGIG (reference sequence). The CDR3 nucleotides read TGTGCCTGGAGTGCAGGGGAACAGGACACTGAAGCTTTCTTT. It specifies CAWSAGEQDTEAFF.

V is TRBV5-1 and J is TRBJ2-7; 14 positions agree with TRBD2. This CDR3 has 17 residues. The germline V gene has CDR1 SGHRS and CDR2 YFSETQ. The J segment lost 3 bases and the V segment lost 0 bases, leaving 5 bases of the junction unmatched. The CDR3 bases are TGCGCCAGCAGCTTGGGAGGGACTAGCGGGGGATTCTACGAGCAGTACTTC. This sequence encodes CASSLGGTSGGFYEQYF.

The chain uses TRBV6-2 or TRBV6-3 and TRBJ1-2; unclear D gene. CDR1 is MNHEY and CDR2 is SVGEGT in the germline V gene. V shed 2 bases and J shed 4 bases, with 11 bases lying between them. The CDR3 has 14 residues. The CDR3 here is CASSYGPHPYGYTF. DNA of the CDR3: TGTGCCAGCAGTTACGGGCCGCACCCCTATGGCTACACCTTC.